This T cell receptor (beta chain) is drawn from a study of regulatory T cells in long-lasting Graves disease (dated by TCRdb to the early 2020s). With respect to the entire study: Antithyroid drugs had been taken for less than 3 months by newly diagnosed Graves' disease patients. Persistent Graves' disease patients were compared with newly diagnosed Graves' disease patients by peripheral blood TCR sequencing and RNA sequencing. A total of some 35 samples underwent TCR sequencing: around 13 from persistent and roughly 20 from newly diagnosed Graves' disease patients. The study took place in China and was registered as a clinical trial. General findings and caveats noted by the study authors: TRBV28, TRBJ1-2 and TRBJ2-5 were preferentially used in persistent disease, while TRBV20-1 and TRBJ2-1 were favored in newly diagnosed disease. Only peripheral blood was studied, because thyroid tissue, the primary lesion, was inaccessible. Compared with newly diagnosed patients, patients with persistent Graves' disease had lower TCR Shannon entropy and fewer highly expanded clones, which suggests clonal expansion. The authors acknowledged the small sample size as a limitation that may reduce accuracy. Sequencing and analysis were restricted to the TCR beta chain. A larger number of public clonotypes was shared among persistent patients (about 2,700) than among newly diagnosed patients (over 850).

This clonotype was seen many times. What antigen it recognizes has not been identified. No much larger clone exists at a distance of one base, and base qualities are not known. Library generation was performed with multiplex PCR. TCRdb lists the instrument as Illumina HiSeq 4000. TCR beta libraries were built with iRepertoire HTBI primers and Arm-PCR amplification of CDR3 regions. Before sequencing, the PCR products underwent gel purification. In the paper's pipeline: Across samples, around 62 TRBV and 13 to 15 TRBJ segments were identified and used for gene usage analysis of CDR3 amino acid clonotypes. COPE and FqMerger were used to merge the filtered high-quality paired reads into contigs. BLAST was used to align contigs to IMGT TRBV, TRBD and TRBJ reference genes, with CDR3 defined following IMGT. Highly expanded clones were defined as clonotypes with a frequency above 0.1%. Shannon entropy served as the measure of repertoire diversity, while the Gini coefficient captured V-J evenness. Clonotypes shared by more than one individual were considered public. TCRdb ran its own pipeline on the public reads, namely fastp trimming at Q25 and MiXCR clone calling, and kept in-frame beta chains. Here each entry gathers all rows of one CDR3 protein and keeps the most common genes and DNA. V and J calls and clone size were set by TCRdb, not the authors. This sample lists roughly 250,000 distinct CDR3 sequences; about 18% were detected once. The ten largest clones represent roughly 15% of the sample.

The time point label corresponds to: newly diagnosed GD, antithyroid drugs for less than 3 months. For both TCR sequencing and RNA sequencing, RNA was extracted from PBMCs using TRIzol. The diagnosis of Graves' disease followed American Thyroid Association guidelines. The patients came from an endocrinology department in Xi'an, China. Each patient gave approximately 10 milliliters of peripheral blood, collected in an EDTA anticoagulant tube. PBMCs were isolated by Ficoll Paque Plus density gradient separation without further T cell sorting. RNA quality was checked with an Agilent 2100 Bioanalyzer and agarose gel, and concentration with a NanoDrop 2000. The CDR3 runs 14 residues from the cysteine to the phenylalanine. Just CDR3 DNA is preserved here, 42 bases in frame from base 1. The germline V gene provides CDR1 MNHEY and CDR2 SVGAGI. V ends up 4 bases short and J 7 bases short, with an unmatched junction base count of 8.

In addition, the sample was reused for a study of T cells in Graves' hyperthyroidism and ophthalmopathy. Per that second paper: Stable Graves' hyperthyroidism was defined as no progression to ophthalmopathy during 18 months of follow-up. The hyperthyroidism patients were between 18 and 65 years old and newly diagnosed, with a disease duration of less than 2 months. Any patient with an uncontrolled infection, another autoimmune disease, pregnancy or lactation was excluded. Diagnoses relied on clinical symptoms, serum thyroxine and TRAb, thyroid ultrasound and orbital computed tomography. A first-round RT-PCR of the TCR CDR3 used the HTBI primer set with the Qiagen OneStep RT-PCR kit. Most expanded thyroid clonotypes (frequency above 0.001) were also detected in blood, a finding suggesting that blood repertoires may reflect thyroid immune responses. In cross-validation, a model built on a 13 V-J signature told ophthalmopathy apart from stable hyperthyroidism with 85% to 90% sensitivity and approximately 84% specificity, and in testing the same model reached 80%/75%. In validation, progression to ophthalmopathy was predicted by the model with about 70% sensitivity and around 76% specificity, a median of approximately 6.5 months before onset. To identify TCR V-J signatures that set the groups apart, the researchers used a discovery cohort of about a hundred patients, made up of 40 to 45 with Graves' ophthalmopathy and 57 with stable Graves' hyperthyroidism. Prospective prediction of ophthalmopathy was tested in an independent validation cohort of 18 hyperthyroidism patients and 17 patients who later progressed to ophthalmopathy. The 95 to 100 discovery patients were randomly divided into training and test sets at a 7:3 ratio. In addition, the study compared T-cell repertoires in thyroid tissue and in blood from roughly six Graves' hyperthyroidism patients. Following sampling, methimazole starting at 30 mg daily was given to hyperthyroidism patients, and high-dose intravenous methylprednisolone was given to ophthalmopathy patients. The libraries were constructed in a second round of multiplex PCR and then size-selected and purified. Sequencing of the libraries was done on an Illumina HiSeq2000 using paired-end 100 bp reads. Raw data were processed with SOAPnuke, discarding reads with adapters, uncalled bases, mean Phred below 15, or no exact constant-primer or identifier match. High-quality paired reads were merged using COPE v1.2.5, and each unique nucleotide sequence was defined as a clonotype. MiTCR v1.1 was used to align the clonotypes against IMGT TRBV, TRBD and TRBJ reference segments. The analysis included only V-J combinations with a frequency above 0.0001, which together covered 99% to 99.2% of the repertoires. The TCS score was defined as the ratio of F50 (clonal expansion) to E x V (chaos), calculated using BLOSUM62-based TCRdist between CDR3 peptides within each V-J. Welch's t-statistics and random forest reduced roughly 540 V-J features to 13, which were used in a naive Bayes classifier (R e1071). No statistical method was used to set the sample size in advance, and investigators knew the group allocation. TCR Vbeta CDR3 sequencing of fewer than 150 peripheral blood samples (approximately 44 ophthalmopathy, 75 hyperthyroidism and approximately 17 progressor patients) is reported in the paper.

The V gene is TRBV6-5 and the J gene is TRBJ1-2; a stretch of 8 junction bases matches TRBD1. This sequence was found in a woman aged 25 to 45 with Graves disease. Donor details come from another sample of the same person, matched by shared clones. The material sequenced was peripheral blood mononuclear cells (PBMCs), taken at new diagnosis, from a patient treated with antithyroid drugs. The bases are TGTGCCAGCAGTTTTCTTGCGGACAGGGTTGGCTACACCTTC. Translated, this is CASSFLADRVGYTF.